Presented here are 30 T cell receptor beta chains from one specimen sequenced in a study of cytomegalovirus exposure and HLA in healthy donors. PCR amplification relied on 60 Vbeta primers (plus 13 Jbeta primers). Sequencing used immunoSEQ multiplex PCR; TCRdb keeps in-frame clones, though not all of them. The sample consists of 130,000 or so clones, around 79% of them appearing once. The specimen sequenced was PBMCs. Receptors originate from a woman between 40 and 55 years old in good health and CMV-seropositive.

The chain carries TRBV6-1 and TRBJ1-4, with TRBD1 as a possible D gene (5 bases). Per the germline V gene, CDR1 is MNHNS and CDR2 is SASEGT. The CDR3 consists of 12 residues. Trimming removed 6 bases at V and 6 bases at J, with 8 bases between. CDR3 nucleotides: TGTGCCAGCAGCCAAGGGGATGAAAAACTGTTTTTT. Protein: CASSQGDEKLFF.

The chain is built from TRBV7-2 and TRBJ2-2; D is unclear. The germline gives CDR1 SGHTA, CDR2 FQGNSA. Trimming pared 4 bases from V and 4 bases from J, leaving 13 bases between. The CDR3 is 15 amino acids. CDR3 coding DNA: TGTGCCAGCAGCTCCCGGGTCCTATCCACCGGGGAGCTGTTTTTT. Translated, it gives CASSSRVLSTGELFF.

The CDR3 sequence is CASSSAGFGGYTF. CDR3 sequence (DNA): TGCGCCAGCAGCTCTGCCGGGTTCGGCGGCTACACCTTC. The chain employs TRBV5-1 and TRBJ1-2; D is unresolved. The CDR3 has 13 amino acids. From germline, CDR1 is SGHRS and CDR2 YFSETQ. V gave up 3 bases and J gave up 8 bases, with 14 bases separating them.

This clone was detected once. The chain is built from TRBV19 and TRBJ1-1; 8 bases fit TRBD1. The CDR3 runs to 14 residues. V lost 7 bases to trimming and J lost 2 bases; unmatched junction nucleotides: 6. The germline CDR1 and CDR2 sequences are LNHDA and SQIVND (reference sequence). The CDR3 DNA reads as TGTGCCAGTAATAACAGGGGGTATAACACTGAAGCTTTCTTT. Translated, it gives CASNNRGYNTEAFF.

The gene calls are TRBV19 and TRBJ2-5, with D possibly being TRBD2 (6 bases). V gave up 3 bases and J gave up 5 bases, with 10 bases separating them. CDR1 LNHDA and CDR2 SQIVND come from the germline V gene (reference sequence). This CDR3 is built from 13 residues. The CDR3 loop is CASSMRGRETQYF. Written as DNA, the CDR3 is TGTGCCAGTAGTATGCGGGGCCGGGAGACCCAGTACTTC. The entire variable domain, with the rest obtained from reference TRBV19 and TRBJ2-5, is as follows: DGGITQSPKYLFRKEGQNVTLSCEQNLNHDAMYWYRQDPGQGLRLIYYSQIVNDFQKGDIAEGYSVSREKKESFPLTVTSAQKNPTAFYLCASSMRGRETQYFGPGTRLLVL.

This sequence joins TRBV28 and TRBJ1-2; D is undetermined. V shed 6 bases and J shed 1 base, with 6 bases lying between them. The CDR3 covers 12 residues. Germline lookup yields CDR1 MDHEN and CDR2 SYDVKM. CDR3: CASREINYGYTF. The CDR3 DNA sequence: TGTGCCAGCAGGGAGATTAACTATGGCTACACCTTC.

The chain recombines TRBV7-6 with TRBJ2-7, with D maybe TRBD1 (6 bases). The ends were cut back, 5 bases at V and 7 bases at J, with 15 bases in the middle. The length of the CDR3 is 13 residues. Germline-derived CDR1 and CDR2 are SGHVS and FNYEAQ. CDR3 bases: TGTGCCAGCAGCCTATCAGGGGTTGGGGAGCAGTACTTC. Translating it yields CASSLSGVGEQYF.

The chain uses TRBV14 and TRBJ1-1, with 8 bases that match TRBD1. V was pared by 0 bases and J by 5 bases, with 5 bases of the junction left unmatched. The CDR3 runs to 15 residues. Germline assignment: CDR1 SGHDN and CDR2 FVKESK. This CDR3 reads CASSQDQGARTEAFF. DNA of the CDR3: TGTGCCAGCAGCCAAGATCAGGGGGCGAGGACTGAAGCTTTCTTT.

The rearrangement joins TRBV7-2 to TRBJ2-5, with TRBD2 matching 9 bases. CDR3 length: 15 amino acids. The J segment lost 5 bases and the V segment lost 4 bases, leaving 8 bases of the junction unmatched. CDR1 and CDR2 (germline): SGHTA, FQGNSA. CDR3 sequence: CASSSDSGRGETQYF. The CDR3 coding sequence is TGTGCCAGCAGCTCGGATAGCGGGAGAGGTGAGACCCAGTACTTC.

This clone was seen only once. J is TRBJ2-1 and V is TRBV28; 7 bases agree with TRBD1. The CDR3 contains 16 residues. The germline V gene encodes CDR1 MDHEN and CDR2 SYDVKM. The ends lost 8 bases at V and 8 bases at J; junction bases unmatched: 18. Here the CDR3 DNA reads TGTGCCAGCGTCCCCCCCGGGTACAGGGGATACCATGAGCAGTTCTTC. Its translation: CASVPPGYRGYHEQFF.

The genes are TRBV29-1 and TRBJ2-3, with 7 bases that match TRBD2. Germline loops: CDR1 SQVTM, CDR2 ANQGSEA. The V and J ends lost 8 bases and 3 bases, in that order; junction bases with no gene match: 11. This CDR3 is built from 14 residues. The CDR3 is CSHFGLADTDTQYF. The CDR3 DNA reads TGCAGCCACTTCGGGCTAGCGGATACAGATACGCAGTATTTT.

V and J are TRBV30 and TRBJ2-7; maybe TRBD2 (6 bases). CDR3 size: 12 residues. The V end was cut by 4 bases, the J end by 2 bases, with 9 bases between. CDR1 is GTSNPN, CDR2 SVGIG, per germline (reference sequence). The CDR3 loop reads CAWTGGAYEQYF. The CDR3 nucleotides are TGTGCCTGGACCGGAGGGGCCTACGAGCAGTACTTC. The whole variable domain, filled in from reference TRBV30 and TRBJ2-7, reads SQTIHQWPATLVQPVGSPLSLECTVEGTSNPNLYWYRQAAGRGLQLLFYSVGIGQISSEVPQNLSASRPQDRQFILSSKKLLLSDSGFYLCAWTGGAYEQYFGPGTRLTVT.

The chain is built from TRBV5-4 and TRBJ1-4; TRBD1 aligns across 7 bases. V shed 4 bases and J 0 bases; nucleotides not matched to a gene: 3. The CDR3 is 15 residues long. The germline V gene encodes CDR1 SGHNT and CDR2 YYREEE (reference sequence). The CDR3 DNA reads TGTGCCAGCAGCGGGGACAGCTCAACTAATGAAAAACTGTTTTTT. The encoded protein is CASSGDSSTNEKLFF.

The V gene is TRBV5-1, the J gene TRBJ2-1; 13 bases align to TRBD2. Germline V gene data show CDR1 as SGHRS and CDR2 as YFSETQ. CDR3 length equals 16 residues. V dropped 4 bases and J dropped 6; count of bases not matched to a gene: 7. The CDR3 sequence: CASSPQLAGGPNEQFF. DNA of the CDR3: TGCGCCAGCAGCCCCCAACTAGCGGGGGGGCCCAATGAGCAGTTCTTC.

The chain couples TRBV28 to TRBJ2-7; 8 bases line up with TRBD1. This CDR3 has 14 amino acids. Germline V gene lookup returns CDR1 MDHEN and CDR2 SYDVKM. Unmatched junction bases numbered 8, after V lost 8 bases and J lost 2 bases. CDR3 sequence (DNA): TGTGCCAGCGTTCAAGGGACAGGAACCTACGAGCAGTACTTC. Translated, it gives CASVQGTGTYEQYF.

The chain uses TRBV5-8 and TRBJ1-2, with 7 bases aligning to TRBD1. This CDR3 region has 14 residues. The V segment lost 5 bases and the J segment 3 bases; nucleotides outside the gene matches: 7. CDR1 and CDR2 from the germline V gene are SGHTS and YDEGEE. The CDR3 sequence is CASSPDRVHYGYTF. For the CDR3, the DNA is TGTGCCAGCAGTCCTGACAGGGTGCACTATGGCTACACCTTC.

With regard to this clone: Additional DNA sequences in this sample encode the identical CDR3. The V call is TRBV6-1, the J call TRBJ2-7, with D possibly matching TRBD2 (6 bases). Germline values: CDR1 MNHNS, CDR2 SASEGT. The CDR3 totals 16 residues. V was cut by 0 bases and J by 4 bases, with 16 bases left in between. The CDR3 sequence is CASSEALLAGLYEQYF. The CDR3 bases are TGTGCCAGCAGTGAAGCGCTACTGGCGGGATTGTACGAGCAGTACTTC.

This chain connects TRBV7-9 to TRBJ2-7; 13 positions agree with TRBD2. The CDR3 loop spans 14 amino acids. Germline V gives CDR1 SEHNR, CDR2 FQNEAQ (reference sequence). Germline trimming cut 2 bases from V and 9 bases from J; bases unmatched to any gene: 4. Here the CDR3 reads CASSLPGLAGLQYF. CDR3 DNA sequence: TGTGCCAGCAGCTTACCGGGACTAGCGGGATTGCAGTACTTC.

This clone was counted only a few times. V gene TRBV5-6 combines with J gene TRBJ2-3; D gene uncertain. The CDR3 covers 13 residues. CDR1 and CDR2 (germline): SGHDT, YYEEEE. The germline V and J ends were trimmed by 1 base and 6 bases, with 9 bases remaining between them. CDR3 loop: CASSLLARDTQYF. Here the CDR3 DNA reads TGTGCCAGCAGCTTGTTGGCGCGGGATACGCAGTATTTT.

This clone was counted a few times. This sequence joins TRBV2 and TRBJ2-5, with 10 bases lining up with TRBD2. The CDR3 extends over 14 amino acids. V lost 10 bases and J lost 0; bases outside the gene matches: 5. Germline loops: CDR1 SNHLY, CDR2 FYNNEI. CDR3 residues: CATAGLAYQETQYF. The CDR3 region has the DNA TGTGCCACCGCGGGACTAGCGTACCAAGAGACCCAGTACTTC.

This rearrangement joins TRBV7-3 to TRBJ2-2; D is possibly TRBD1 (5 bases). This CDR3 contains 22 residues. V was pared by 7 bases and J by 4 bases, with 37 bases between. Germline CDR1 and CDR2: SGHTA and FQGTGA. In DNA form, the CDR3 reads TGTGCCAGCACACCGCAGGCTCGTTTCCAAGGAATCGGACAAGCACTCACCGGGGAGCTGTTTTTT. Translated: CASTPQARFQGIGQALTGELFF.

This chain links TRBV7-8 with TRBJ1-1, with a weak D call TRBD1 (5 bases). The V and J ends lost 4 bases and 2 bases respectively, with 11 bases between them. The CDR3 is made up of 14 amino acids. CDR1 and CDR2 from the germline V gene are SGHVS and FQNEAQ. CDR3 sequence reads: CASSSQTVNTEAFF. In DNA form, the CDR3 reads TGTGCCAGCAGCTCCCAGACAGTCAACACTGAAGCTTTCTTT. Filled out from reference TRBV7-8 and TRBJ1-1, the complete variable domain reads GAGVSQSPRYKVAKRGQDVALRCDPISGHVSLFWYQQALGQGPEFLTYFQNEAQLDKSGLPSDRFFAERPEGSVSTLKIQRTQQEDSAVYLCASSSQTVNTEAFFGQGTRLTVV.

The gene calls are TRBV5-1 and TRBJ2-3; 9 positions agree with TRBD1. Trimming took 0 bases from V and 4 from J; bases not matched to a gene: 6. Germline lookup yields CDR1 SGHRS and CDR2 YFSETQ. This CDR3 region has 16 residues. CDR3 nucleotides: TGCGCCAGCAGCTTGGGATGGGGACAGGGCCCAGATACGCAGTATTTT. It translates to CASSLGWGQGPDTQYF.

The table lists this clone with a few counts. The chain is built from TRBV5-1 and TRBJ2-1, with 9 positions matching TRBD2. V lost 2 bases and J lost 5; bases outside the gene matches: 5. Per germline, CDR1 SGHRS and CDR2 YFSETQ. The CDR3 is 15 amino acids. DNA for the CDR3: TGCGCCAGCAGCTTCCAAGCGGGAGGTGACAATGAGCAGTTCTTC. Translation gives CASSFQAGGDNEQFF.

As regards this clone: A read error may produce the germline difference seen at one junction end. The V call is TRBV5-1, the J call TRBJ1-2; perhaps TRBD1 as D (6 bases). Germline CDR1 is SGHRS and CDR2 is YFSETQ. This CDR3 is 13 amino acids long. The CDR3 sequence: CASSPWTVSGSHF. As DNA, the CDR3 is TGCGCCAGCAGCCCCTGGACAGTTTCGGGATCGCACTTC.

This clone has just a few counts. The chain has TRBV28 and TRBJ1-5; no clear D. The CDR3 spans 14 residues. V shed 6 bases and J shed 4 bases, with 13 bases lying between them. Germline lookup yields CDR1 MDHEN and CDR2 SYDVKM. The CDR3 nucleotides are TGTGCCAGCAGGTTGGCACAGAGTAATCAGCCCCAGCATTTT. As protein: CASRLAQSNQPQHF. The full variable domain, in which reference TRBV28 and TRBJ1-5 provide the parts outside the CDR3, is DVKVTQSSRYLVKRTGEKVFLECVQDMDHENMFWYRQDPGLGLRLIYFSYDVKMKEKGDIPEGYSVSREKKERFSLILESASTNQTSMYLCASRLAQSNQPQHFGDGTRLSIL.

The J gene is TRBJ2-7, the V gene TRBV18; 13 bases match TRBD2. Per the germline V gene, CDR1 is KGHSH and CDR2 is LQKENI. The CDR3 consists of 15 residues. Trimming took 1 base from V and 6 from J; bases not matched to a gene: 3. CDR3 protein: CASSPRTSGSREQYF. The CDR3 bases are TGTGCCAGCTCACCACGGACTAGCGGGAGCCGCGAGCAGTACTTC.

The count of this clone is one. The genes are TRBV21-1 and TRBJ2-5; the table's D call of TRBD2 was not tested on the DNA. TRBV21-1 counts as a pseudogene. The length of the CDR3 is 17 residues. CDR3 nucleotides: TGTGCCAGCACCCCGGTGGGACGGGAGCGTGGTGCGGAGACCCAGTACTTC. It encodes CASTPVGRERGAETQYF.

This sequence joins TRBV18 and TRBJ2-3; 8 bases line up with TRBD2. The CDR3 is made up of 22 amino acids. Losses at the gene ends were 3 bases for V and 2 bases for J; bases not matched to a gene: 25. Germline CDR1 is KGHSH and CDR2 is LQKENI. The CDR3: CASSPNSQSASGSDYFTDTQYF. As DNA, the CDR3 is TGTGCCAGCTCACCTAACTCGCAGTCGGCTAGCGGGTCCGACTACTTCACAGATACGCAGTATTTT.

The V gene is TRBV7-2, the J gene TRBJ2-7, with D perhaps matching TRBD1 (5 bases). Germline V gene data show CDR1 as SGHTA and CDR2 as FQGNSA. Trimming shortened V by 1 base and J by 1 base, and 8 bases separated the two germline ends. CDR3 length equals 14 residues. The DNA of the CDR3 is TGTGCCAGCAGCTTAGATCGACAGTCCTACGAGCAGTACTTC. Translated: CASSLDRQSYEQYF.